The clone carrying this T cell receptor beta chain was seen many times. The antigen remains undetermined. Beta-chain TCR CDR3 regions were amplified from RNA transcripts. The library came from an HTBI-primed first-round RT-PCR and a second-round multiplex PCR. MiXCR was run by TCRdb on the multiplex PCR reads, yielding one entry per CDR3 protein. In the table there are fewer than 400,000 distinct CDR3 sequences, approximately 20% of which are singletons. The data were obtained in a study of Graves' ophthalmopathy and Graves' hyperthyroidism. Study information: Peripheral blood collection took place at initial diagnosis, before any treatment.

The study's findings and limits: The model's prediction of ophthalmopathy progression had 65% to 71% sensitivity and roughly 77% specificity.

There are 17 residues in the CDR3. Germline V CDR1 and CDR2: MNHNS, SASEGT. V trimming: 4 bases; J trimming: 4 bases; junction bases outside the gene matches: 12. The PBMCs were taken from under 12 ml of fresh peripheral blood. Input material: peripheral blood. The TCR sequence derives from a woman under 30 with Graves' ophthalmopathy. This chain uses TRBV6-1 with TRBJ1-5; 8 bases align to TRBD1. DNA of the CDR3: TGTGCCAGCAGTGGACACAACCGGACAGGGTTTAATCAGCCCCAGCATTTT. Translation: CASSGHNRTGFNQPQHF.